Described below is a single T cell receptor (beta chain) sequence and its context. This entry belongs to a study of blood T cell repertoires in COVID-19. Study at large: The samples span acute and convalescent COVID-19 from the United States, Italy and Spain. T cells, B-cell-depleted T cells, or PBMCs supplied cDNA or gDNA.

Per the original data handling: Reference gene primers were amplified, and this amplification served to estimate nucleated cell counts. Sequenced by immunoSEQ multiplex PCR; TCRdb stores in-frame clones only, minus some. The V and J calls and clone size were taken over from that table, and D and trimming were inferred from the DNA. The repertoire consists of about 350,000 clones, with about 90% occurring once and the leading ten covering around 7.9%. Seattle cases were enrolled at active infection and followed longitudinally. The germline V gene has CDR1 MGHRA and CDR2 YSYEKL. Between the trimmed V and J ends, which lost 0 bases and 2 bases, there was a span of 14 bases. The CDR3 extends over 16 amino acids.

The V and J genes are TRBV4-1 and TRBJ2-7; D remains unclear. The sequence came from a woman between 70 and 85 years old with COVID-19, enrolled during active disease. The sequenced material came from peripheral blood. The CDR3 DNA reads TGCGCCAGCAGCCAAGAAGTCGGCGGATTGGCCTACGAGCAGTACTTC. Protein: CASSQEVGGLAYEQYF.